Described below is a single T cell receptor beta chain sequence and its context. These data come from a study of PD-L1 blockade in urothelial cancer. Looking at the study overall: The median T cell count in blood samples was 141,255.

V was clipped by 0 bases and J by 8 bases, with 10 bases between them. This CDR3 is 13 amino acids long. Per the germline V gene, CDR1 is MNHEY and CDR2 is SVGAGI. Time point meaning: peripheral blood 6 weeks after treatment start. Patients had locally advanced or metastatic urothelial carcinoma. Every patient provided from 1 to 8 samples, collected pretreatment and on-treatment. PCRs each included synthetic TCR analog templates spiked in. Using immunoSEQ multiplex PCR, the repertoire was profiled, and TCRdb retains in-frame clones only, with some absent. The sample includes about 50,000 clones, around 85% of them seen just once.

The sample was PBMCs, taken around atezolizumab (anti-PD-L1) treatment. The clonotype comes from a man in his forties or fifties with urothelial cancer. The chain links TRBV6-5 to TRBJ1-2; D gene ambiguous. The CDR3, as DNA: TGTGCCAGCAGTTACTCGTCAGTCGAAGGCTACACCTTC. It yields the protein CASSYSSVEGYTF.